This T cell receptor beta chain was sequenced during a study of CD8 T cell repertoires and HIV-1 epitope variants. Study background: Each of Twenty-five Gag and Nef epitope peptides stimulated a separate culture. Controls were a CMV, EBV and flu peptide pool, Ebola AY9 negative control, and no-peptide well.

With respect to this clone: What it binds is not known.

On the immunoSEQ platform, TCR beta CDR3s were sequenced at survey depth. The assay was immunoSEQ multiplex PCR, and TCRdb's table has in-frame clones only and misses some. The sample holds 4,300 or so clones, about 70% seen once. CDR1 and CDR2 (germline): KGHSH, LQKENI. V was clipped by 2 bases and J by 1 base, with 5 bases between them. This CDR3 is built from 13 residues. The sequencing sample was made of cultured CD8+ T cells derived from PBMCs. The rearrangement uses TRBV18 and TRBJ1-1; no reliable D call. This receptor was identified in a male donor with HIV. In DNA form, the CDR3 reads TGTGCCAGCTCACCAGGCCGGAACACTGAAGCTTTCTTT. As protein: CASSPGRNTEAFF. The full variable domain, rest sourced from reference TRBV18 and TRBJ1-1, is NAGVMQNPRHLVRRRGQEARLRCSPMKGHSHVYWYRQLPEEGLKFMVYLQKENIIDESGMPKERFSAEFPKEGPSILRIQQVVRGDSAAYFCASSPGRNTEAFFGQGTRLTVV.